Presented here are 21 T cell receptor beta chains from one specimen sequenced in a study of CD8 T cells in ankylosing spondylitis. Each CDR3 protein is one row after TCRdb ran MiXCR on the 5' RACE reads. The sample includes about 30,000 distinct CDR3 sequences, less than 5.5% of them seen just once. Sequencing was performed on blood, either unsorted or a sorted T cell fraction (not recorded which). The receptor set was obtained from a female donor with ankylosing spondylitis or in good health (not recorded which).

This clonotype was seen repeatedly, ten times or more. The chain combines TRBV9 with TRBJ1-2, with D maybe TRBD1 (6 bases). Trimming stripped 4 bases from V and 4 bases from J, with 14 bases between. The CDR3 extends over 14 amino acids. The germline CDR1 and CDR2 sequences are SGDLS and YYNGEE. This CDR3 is CASSLQQGSYGYTF. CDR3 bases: TGTGCCAGCAGCCTCCAACAGGGAAGCTATGGCTACACCTTC.

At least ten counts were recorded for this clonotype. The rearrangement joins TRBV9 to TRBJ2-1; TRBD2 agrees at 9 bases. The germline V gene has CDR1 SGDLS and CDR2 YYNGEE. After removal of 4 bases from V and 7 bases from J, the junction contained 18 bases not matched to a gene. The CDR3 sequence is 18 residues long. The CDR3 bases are TGTGCCAGCAGCTCCCACCGCGGGGGACTAGCCACGGGGAATGAGCAGTTCTTC. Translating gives CASSSHRGGLATGNEQFF. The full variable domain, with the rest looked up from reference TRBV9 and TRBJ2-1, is DSGVTQTPKHLITATGQRVTLRCSPRSGDLSVYWYQQSLDQGLQFLIQYYNGEERAKGNILERFSAQQFPDLHSELNLSSLELGDSALYFCASSSHRGGLATGNEQFFGPGTRLTVL.

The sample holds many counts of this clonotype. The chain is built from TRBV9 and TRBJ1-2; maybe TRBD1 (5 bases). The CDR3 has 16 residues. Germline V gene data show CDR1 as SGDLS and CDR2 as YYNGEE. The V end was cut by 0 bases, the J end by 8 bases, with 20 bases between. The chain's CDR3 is CASSVVEDGGRRGYTF. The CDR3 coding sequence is TGTGCCAGCAGCGTAGTGGAGGATGGGGGTCGAAGGGGCTACACCTTC. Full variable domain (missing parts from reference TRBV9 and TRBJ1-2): DSGVTQTPKHLITATGQRVTLRCSPRSGDLSVYWYQQSLDQGLQFLIQYYNGEERAKGNILERFSAQQFPDLHSELNLSSLELGDSALYFCASSVVEDGGRRGYTFGSGTRLTVV.

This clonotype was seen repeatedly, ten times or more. DNA for the CDR3: TGTGCCAGCAGCTCACGACAGGGGGACTATGAAAAACTGTTTTTT. Translated, it gives CASSSRQGDYEKLFF. This chain uses TRBV9 with TRBJ1-4; TRBD1 agrees at 9 bases. There are 15 residues in the CDR3. CDR1 SGDLS and CDR2 YYNGEE come from the germline V gene. V dropped 4 bases and J dropped 6; count of bases not matched to a gene: 7.

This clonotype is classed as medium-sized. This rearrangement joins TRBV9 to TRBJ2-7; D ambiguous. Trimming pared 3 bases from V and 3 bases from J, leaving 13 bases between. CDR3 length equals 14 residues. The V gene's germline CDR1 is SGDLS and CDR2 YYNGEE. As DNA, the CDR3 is TGTGCCAGCAGCGGACACAGTGAAGACTACGAGCAGTACTTC. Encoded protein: CASSGHSEDYEQYF.

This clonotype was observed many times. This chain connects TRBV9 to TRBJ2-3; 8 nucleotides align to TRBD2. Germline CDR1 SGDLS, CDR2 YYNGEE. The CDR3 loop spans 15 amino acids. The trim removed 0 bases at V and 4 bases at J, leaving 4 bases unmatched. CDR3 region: CASSVAGGPSDTQYF. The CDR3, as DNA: TGTGCCAGCAGCGTAGCGGGAGGGCCCTCAGATACGCAGTATTTT.

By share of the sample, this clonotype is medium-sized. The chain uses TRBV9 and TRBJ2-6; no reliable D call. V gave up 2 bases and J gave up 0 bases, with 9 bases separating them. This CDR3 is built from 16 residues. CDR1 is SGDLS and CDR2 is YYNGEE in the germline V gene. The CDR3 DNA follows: TGTGCCAGCAGCGTGGGTCGACCCTCTGGGGCCAACGTCCTGACTTTC. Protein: CASSVGRPSGANVLTF. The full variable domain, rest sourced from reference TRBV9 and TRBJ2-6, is DSGVTQTPKHLITATGQRVTLRCSPRSGDLSVYWYQQSLDQGLQFLIQYYNGEERAKGNILERFSAQQFPDLHSELNLSSLELGDSALYFCASSVGRPSGANVLTFGAGSRLTVL.

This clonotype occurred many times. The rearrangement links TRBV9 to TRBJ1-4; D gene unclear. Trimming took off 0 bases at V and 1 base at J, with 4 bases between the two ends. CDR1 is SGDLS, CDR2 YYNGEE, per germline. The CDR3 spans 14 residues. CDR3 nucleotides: TGTGCCAGCAGCGTAGGTGTAACTAATGAAAAACTGTTTTTT. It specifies CASSVGVTNEKLFF.

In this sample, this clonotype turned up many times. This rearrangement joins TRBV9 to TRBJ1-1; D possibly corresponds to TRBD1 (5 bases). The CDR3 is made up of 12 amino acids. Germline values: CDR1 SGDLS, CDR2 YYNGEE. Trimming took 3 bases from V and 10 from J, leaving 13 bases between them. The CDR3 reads CASSAPLRGAFF. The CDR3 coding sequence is TGTGCCAGCAGCGCCCCCCTAAGGGGAGCTTTCTTT. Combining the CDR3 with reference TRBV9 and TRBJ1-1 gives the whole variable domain DSGVTQTPKHLITATGQRVTLRCSPRSGDLSVYWYQQSLDQGLQFLIQYYNGEERAKGNILERFSAQQFPDLHSELNLSSLELGDSALYFCASSAPLRGAFFGQGTRLTVV.

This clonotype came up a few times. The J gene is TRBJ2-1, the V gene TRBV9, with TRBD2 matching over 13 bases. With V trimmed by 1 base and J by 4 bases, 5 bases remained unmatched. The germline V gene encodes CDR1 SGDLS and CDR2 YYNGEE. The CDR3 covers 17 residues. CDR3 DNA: TGTGCCAGCAGCGTATATGGGACTAGCGGGACGTACAATGAGCAGTTCTTC. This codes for CASSVYGTSGTYNEQFF.

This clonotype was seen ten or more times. The CDR3 reads CASSLYPTETQYF. The CDR3 bases are TGTGCCAGCAGTTTATACCCGACGGAGACCCAGTACTTC. V is TRBV12-3 or TRBV12-4 and J is TRBJ2-5; D unclear. V dropped 2 bases and J dropped 5 bases, with 9 bases sitting between them. The CDR3 contains 13 residues.

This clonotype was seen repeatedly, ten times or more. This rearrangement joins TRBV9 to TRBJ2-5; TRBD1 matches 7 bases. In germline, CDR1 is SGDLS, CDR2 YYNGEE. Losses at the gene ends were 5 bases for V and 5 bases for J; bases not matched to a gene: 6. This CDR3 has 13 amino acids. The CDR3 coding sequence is TGTGCCAGCAGATCAGCGGACAGGGAGACCCAGTACTTC. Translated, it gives CASRSADRETQYF. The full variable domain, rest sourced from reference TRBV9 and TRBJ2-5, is DSGVTQTPKHLITATGQRVTLRCSPRSGDLSVYWYQQSLDQGLQFLIQYYNGEERAKGNILERFSAQQFPDLHSELNLSSLELGDSALYFCASRSADRETQYFGPGTRLLVL.

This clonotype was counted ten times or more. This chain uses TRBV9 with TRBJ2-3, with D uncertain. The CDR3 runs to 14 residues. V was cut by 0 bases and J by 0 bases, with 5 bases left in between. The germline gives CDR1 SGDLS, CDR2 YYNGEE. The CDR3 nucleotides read TGTGCCAGCAGCGTAGGCCCGAGCACAGATACGCAGTATTTT. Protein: CASSVGPSTDTQYF.

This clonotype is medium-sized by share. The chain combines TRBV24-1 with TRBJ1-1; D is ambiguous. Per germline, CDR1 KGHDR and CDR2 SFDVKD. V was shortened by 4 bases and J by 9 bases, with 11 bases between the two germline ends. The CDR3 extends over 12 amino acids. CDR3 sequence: CATSEEEPQAFF. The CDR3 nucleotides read TGTGCCACCAGTGAGGAGGAGCCGCAAGCTTTCTTT.

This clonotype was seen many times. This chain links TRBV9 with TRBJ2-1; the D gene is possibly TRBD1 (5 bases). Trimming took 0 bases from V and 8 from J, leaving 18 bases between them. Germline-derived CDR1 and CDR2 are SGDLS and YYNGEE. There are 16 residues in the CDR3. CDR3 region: CASSVGDRRGYDEQFF. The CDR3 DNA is TGTGCCAGCAGCGTAGGAGATAGAAGGGGTTACGATGAGCAGTTCTTC.

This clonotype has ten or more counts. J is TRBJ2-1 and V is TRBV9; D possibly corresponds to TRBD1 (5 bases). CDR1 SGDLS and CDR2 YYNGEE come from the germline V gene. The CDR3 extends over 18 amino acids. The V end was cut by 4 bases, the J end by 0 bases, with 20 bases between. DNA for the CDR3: TGTGCCAGCAGCCATTCGATCCGGACACCGAGCTCCTACAATGAGCAGTTCTTC. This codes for CASSHSIRTPSSYNEQFF.

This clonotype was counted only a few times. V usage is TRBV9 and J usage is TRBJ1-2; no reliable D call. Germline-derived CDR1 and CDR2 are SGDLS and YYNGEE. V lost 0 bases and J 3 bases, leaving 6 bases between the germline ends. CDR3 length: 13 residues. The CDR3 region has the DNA TGTGCCAGCAGCGTAGAGGTGGACTATGGCTACACCTTC. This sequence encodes CASSVEVDYGYTF.

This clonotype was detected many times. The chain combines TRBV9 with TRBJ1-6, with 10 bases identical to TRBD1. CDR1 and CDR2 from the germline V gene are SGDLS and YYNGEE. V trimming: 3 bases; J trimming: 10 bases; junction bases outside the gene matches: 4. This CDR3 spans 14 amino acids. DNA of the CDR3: TGTGCCAGCAGCGCGGAGGACAGGGGGTCACCCCTCCACTTT. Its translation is CASSAEDRGSPLHF.

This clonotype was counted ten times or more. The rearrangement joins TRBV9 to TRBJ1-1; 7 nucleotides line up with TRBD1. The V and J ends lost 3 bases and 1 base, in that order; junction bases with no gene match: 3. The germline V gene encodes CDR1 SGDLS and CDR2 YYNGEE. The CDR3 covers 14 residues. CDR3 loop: CASSAGQANTEAFF. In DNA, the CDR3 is TGTGCCAGCAGCGCCGGACAGGCGAACACTGAAGCTTTCTTT. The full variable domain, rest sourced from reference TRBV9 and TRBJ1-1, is DSGVTQTPKHLITATGQRVTLRCSPRSGDLSVYWYQQSLDQGLQFLIQYYNGEERAKGNILERFSAQQFPDLHSELNLSSLELGDSALYFCASSAGQANTEAFFGQGTRLTVV.

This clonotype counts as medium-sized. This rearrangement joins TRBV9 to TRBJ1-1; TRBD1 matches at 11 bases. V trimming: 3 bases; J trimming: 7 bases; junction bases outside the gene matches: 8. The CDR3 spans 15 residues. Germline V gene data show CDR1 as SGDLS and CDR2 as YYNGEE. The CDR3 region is CASSAGTGTGGEAFF. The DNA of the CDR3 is TGTGCCAGCAGCGCCGGAACCGGGACAGGGGGTGAAGCTTTCTTT.

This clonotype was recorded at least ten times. The CDR3 spells CASSASRTGWGDTQYF. The CDR3 DNA follows: TGTGCCAGCAGCGCCAGCAGGACAGGCTGGGGGGATACGCAGTATTTT. The V and J genes are TRBV9 and TRBJ2-3; 7 positions match TRBD1. This CDR3 is built from 16 residues. With V trimmed by 3 bases and J by 6 bases, 13 bases remained unmatched. Germline V gives CDR1 SGDLS, CDR2 YYNGEE.